The next 10 T cell receptor beta chains were all read from a single sample in a study of shared clonotypes between healthy human individuals. Sequencing used immunoSEQ multiplex PCR; TCRdb keeps in-frame clones, though not all of them. The table has roughly 1,800,000 clones, over 85% seen once; the top ten hold more than 0.9%. Selected positively for CCR7 and CD45RO-negative, naive CD8 cells excluded terminally differentiated effector memory CD45RA+ cells. The sample comprised naive CD8+ T cells sorted from blood. The receptors shown here come from a man aged 18 to 30 in good health.

The V call is TRBV4-3, the J call TRBJ2-1; no definite D call. The CDR3 consists of 15 residues. Germline CDR1 is LGHNA and CDR2 is YSLEER. Trimming pared 1 base from V and 4 bases from J, leaving 11 bases between. The CDR3 sequence is CASSQVSGEYNEQFF. In DNA form, the CDR3 reads TGCGCCAGCAGCCAAGTTAGTGGAGAGTACAATGAGCAGTTCTTC.

The chain uses TRBV27 and TRBJ2-7, with 13 bases fitting TRBD2. V was pared by 0 bases and J by 6 bases, with 11 bases of the junction left unmatched. The CDR3 extends over 18 amino acids. Germline V gene lookup returns CDR1 MNHEY and CDR2 SMNVEV (reference sequence). The CDR3 region is CASSLSVWTSGSESEQYF. The CDR3 DNA is TGTGCCAGCAGTTTATCCGTCTGGACTAGCGGGAGCGAGAGCGAGCAGTACTTC.

The genes are TRBV7-9 and TRBJ2-1, with TRBD1 identical over 7 bases. CDR3 length: 13 residues. The germline V gene has CDR1 SEHNR and CDR2 FQNEAQ (reference sequence). V was clipped by 2 bases and J by 9 bases; unmatched bases: 4. The CDR3 bases are TGTGCCAGCAGCTTACGGCAGGGGGTTGAGCAGTTCTTC. It yields the protein CASSLRQGVEQFF.

V is TRBV29-1 and J is TRBJ2-7; 8 bases are a match to TRBD1. Germline CDR1 SQVTM, CDR2 ANQGSEA. Trimming removed 6 bases from V and 2 bases from J; junction bases left unmatched: 6. This CDR3 is 13 amino acids long. The CDR3: CSVQTGDTYEQYF. DNA for the CDR3: TGCAGCGTACAGACAGGGGACACCTACGAGCAGTACTTC.

V is TRBV7-2 and J is TRBJ2-2, with a possible D match to TRBD2 (6 bases). Trimming took 2 bases from V and 5 from J, leaving 18 bases between them. From germline, CDR1 is SGHTA and CDR2 FQGNSA. The CDR3 extends over 17 amino acids. The CDR3 reads CASSLSWEVILTGELFF. As DNA, the CDR3 is TGTGCCAGCAGCTTATCCTGGGAGGTTATCCTAACCGGGGAGCTGTTTTTT.

V and J are TRBV27 and TRBJ2-3; D tentatively fits TRBD1 or TRBD2 (5 bases each). Germline CDR1 is MNHEY and CDR2 is SMNVEV (reference sequence). This CDR3 has 15 residues. Deletions cut 2 bases from V and 3 bases from J, with 12 bases between. CDR3 protein: CASSLEGTATDTQYF. In nucleotides, the CDR3 is TGTGCCAGCAGTTTAGAAGGGACGGCGACAGATACGCAGTATTTT.

The rearrangement links TRBV28 to TRBJ2-4, with no clear D. Germline CDR1 and CDR2: MDHEN and SYDVKM. The CDR3 spans 16 residues. With 4 bases removed from V and 2 bases from J, the gap between germline ends came to 15 bases. In nucleotides, the CDR3 is TGTGCCAGCAGTTCCCCCTCAGAGACTTCCAAAAACATTCAGTACTTC. This translates into CASSSPSETSKNIQYF.

V gene TRBV4-1 combines with J gene TRBJ2-7; D uncertain. This CDR3 is 13 amino acids long. Germline V gene lookup returns CDR1 MGHRA and CDR2 YSYEKL. With 0 bases removed from V and 5 bases from J, the gap between germline ends came to 8 bases. The CDR3 nucleotides are TGCGCCAGCAGCCAAGATACGGCAAACGAGCAGTACTTC. Translated, it gives CASSQDTANEQYF.

This sequence joins TRBV6-1 and TRBJ1-2, with a tentative D call TRBD1 (6 bases). The germline gives CDR1 MNHNS, CDR2 SASEGT. The CDR3 runs 11 residues. V was trimmed by 10 bases and J by 3 bases, leaving 9 bases between them. The CDR3 coding sequence is TGTGCCACGGACAGTTACTATGGCTACACCTTC. It is translated as CATDSYYGYTF.

The chain links TRBV5-4 to TRBJ1-6; D unresolved. CDR1 is SGHNT, CDR2 YYREEE, per germline (reference sequence). Trimming took off 4 bases at V and 7 bases at J, with 21 bases between the two ends. CDR3 size: 17 residues. The CDR3 loop reads CASSTGSGVALNSPLHF. DNA of the CDR3: TGTGCCAGCAGCACGGGATCGGGCGTAGCGTTGAATTCACCCCTCCACTTT.